Listed here are 4 T cell receptor beta chains from one sample, sequenced in a study of OX40 agonist ivuxolimab in advanced cancers. Repertoires were generated with immunoSEQ multiplex PCR, while TCRdb's copy carries only in-frame clones and drops some. The sample has approximately 130,000 clones, 90% seen once. The sample in question was CD4+ or CD8+ T cells sorted from blood, obtained in a trial of the OX40 agonist ivuxolimab. The receptors come from an adult with an advanced solid tumor such as melanoma, head and neck, liver or kidney cancer.

This clone was counted only a few times. V and J are TRBV9 and TRBJ1-1; D unclear. The CDR3 consists of 15 residues. The germline V gene encodes CDR1 SGDLS and CDR2 YYNGEE. The germline V and J ends were trimmed by 4 bases and 1 base, with 14 bases remaining between them. CDR3 nucleotides: TGTGCCAGCAGCCCCCGACTGATTACGAACACTGAAGCTTTCTTT. Translated, it gives CASSPRLITNTEAFF.

The chain carries TRBV7-6 and TRBJ2-1, with 7 bases matching TRBD2. Trimming took 0 bases from V and 4 from J; bases not matched to a gene: 9. Germline V CDR1 and CDR2: SGHVS, FNYEAQ. CDR3 length equals 17 residues. The CDR3: CASSLALAGQVYNEQFF. CDR3 nucleotides: TGTGCCAGCAGCTTAGCGTTAGCGGGCCAAGTTTACAATGAGCAGTTCTTC.

This chain links TRBV27 with TRBJ2-1; the match to TRBD2 covers 8 bases. The junction had 9 bases not matched to a gene; V was cut back by 6 bases and J by 8 bases. The CDR3 is 14 amino acids. The V gene's germline CDR1 is MNHEY and CDR2 SMNVEV (reference sequence). The CDR3 DNA follows: TGTGCCAGCAGCCCTTCGACTAGCGTGCATGAGCAGTTCTTC. It encodes CASSPSTSVHEQFF.

The chain links TRBV5-4 to TRBJ2-3; TRBD2 might be the D (6 bases). The CDR3 consists of 16 residues. CDR1 is SGHNT, CDR2 YYREEE, per germline (reference sequence). V was shortened by 3 bases and J by 6 bases, with 20 bases between the two germline ends. This CDR3 is CASSSRVGGPSDTQYF. The CDR3 nucleotides are TGTGCCAGCAGCTCCAGGGTGGGAGGTCCATCCGATACGCAGTATTTT.